The source of this T cell receptor (beta chain) is a study of blood T cell repertoires in COVID-19. Study in general: Researchers got acute and convalescent COVID-19 samples from the United States, Italy and Spain. T cells, B-cell-depleted T cells, or PBMCs provided the cDNA or gDNA that served as material.

Per the original data handling: Reference gene primers were amplified, and this amplification served to estimate nucleated cell counts. Here immunoSEQ multiplex PCR was the method, and the copy in TCRdb shows in-frame clones only, minus some. V and J calls and clone size follow that table, whereas D and trimming were derived from the DNA. Of a few hundred thousand clones listed, about nine tenths are singletons. Trimming cost V 2 bases and J 8 bases; bases outside gene matches: 9. From germline, CDR1 is SGDLS and CDR2 YYNGEE. This CDR3 region has 15 residues. The chain links TRBV9 to TRBJ2-1; TRBD2 matches at 8 bases. The clonotype comes from a woman aged 40 to 50 who had recovered from COVID-19. Sequenced material: peripheral blood. The CDR3 loop is CASSVLAGQGDEQFF. In DNA, the CDR3 is TGTGCCAGCAGCGTCCTAGCGGGTCAAGGAGATGAGCAGTTCTTC.